This TCR beta chain was documented in a study of Graves' ophthalmopathy and Graves' hyperthyroidism. Study details: Stable hyperthyroid donors showed no ophthalmopathy during 18 months follow-up. Findings and caveats of the study: Classification of ophthalmopathy versus stable hyperthyroidism by a 13-signature model yielded about 90% sensitivity and about 81% specificity. Among thyroid clonotypes expanded above 0.001 frequency, most also appeared in blood.

Points on this clonotype: The antigen remains undetermined.

TCR beta CDR3 regions were amplified from RNA transcripts. RT-PCR in the first round used HTBI primers; a second-round multiplex PCR followed. TCRdb called the multiplex PCR reads again in MiXCR, with one record for every CDR3 protein. The sample lists about 1.2 million distinct CDR3 sequences; less than 45% were seen once. V was pared by 4 bases and J by 7 bases, with 7 bases between. This CDR3 is built from 10 residues. The germline CDR1 and CDR2 sequences are SQVTM and ANQGSEA. Sequencing was carried out using peripheral blood or thyroid tissue (not recorded which). This chain connects TRBV29-1 to TRBJ2-5; D is unresolved. The receptor was derived from an adult man with Graves' hyperthyroidism. The CDR3 DNA reads TGCAGCGTTGCGGCAGGGACCCAGTACTTC. Translated, it gives CSVAAGTQYF.